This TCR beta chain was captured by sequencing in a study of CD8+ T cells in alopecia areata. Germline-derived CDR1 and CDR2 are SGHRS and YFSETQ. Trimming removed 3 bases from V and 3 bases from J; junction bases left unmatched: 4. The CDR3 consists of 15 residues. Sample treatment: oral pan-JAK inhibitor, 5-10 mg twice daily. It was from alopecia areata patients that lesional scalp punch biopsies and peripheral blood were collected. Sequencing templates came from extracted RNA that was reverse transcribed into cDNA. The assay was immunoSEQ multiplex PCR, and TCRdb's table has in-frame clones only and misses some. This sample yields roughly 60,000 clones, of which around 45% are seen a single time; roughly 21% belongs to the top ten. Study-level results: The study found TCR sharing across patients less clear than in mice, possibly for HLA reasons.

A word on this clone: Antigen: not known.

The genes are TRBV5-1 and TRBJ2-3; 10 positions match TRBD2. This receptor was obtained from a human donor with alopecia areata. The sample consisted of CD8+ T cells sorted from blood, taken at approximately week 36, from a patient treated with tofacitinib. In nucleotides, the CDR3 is TGCGCCAGCAGCTGGCTAGCGGGAGATACAGATACGCAGTATTTT. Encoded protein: CASSWLAGDTDTQYF. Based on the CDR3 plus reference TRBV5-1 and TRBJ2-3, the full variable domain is KAGVTQTPRYLIKTRGQQVTLSCSPISGHRSVSWYQQTPGQGLQFLFEYFSETQRNKGNFPGRFSGRQFSNSRSEMNVSTLELGDSALYLCASSWLAGDTDTQYFGPGTRLTVL.